The 31 T cell receptor beta chains presented below share a single source sample, sequenced in a study of shared T cell receptors in the human thymus. Measured with immunoSEQ multiplex PCR; TCRdb has only the in-frame clones, and not every one. The table includes approximately 660,000 clones, 88% detected once. The data were also submitted as part of a second study, on human thymus T cells.

The specimen sequenced was thymocytes. These receptors originate from a boy in the first two years of life with a congenital heart defect.

The chain is built from TRBV7-9 and TRBJ1-2; 11 nucleotides line up with TRBD1. CDR3 length: 17 amino acids. The V and J ends lost 1 base and 7 bases, in that order; junction bases with no gene match: 11. Germline CDR1 is SEHNR and CDR2 is FQNEAQ (reference sequence). The CDR3 protein is CASSLDRWDRGASGYTF. The CDR3 DNA reads as TGTGCCAGCAGCTTAGATCGGTGGGACAGGGGGGCGAGTGGCTACACCTTC.

This clone has only one observation. The chain combines TRBV29-1 with TRBJ2-2; 7 bases are shared with TRBD2. The V gene end was trimmed by 7 bases and the J gene end by 1 base; junction bases not matched to a gene: 9. Germline V gene lookup returns CDR1 SQVTM and CDR2 ANQGSEA. The CDR3 is 15 amino acids. The DNA for the CDR3 is TGCAGCGCCACTAGCTGGGAGGGGAACACCGGGGAGCTGTTTTTT. Translating it yields CSATSWEGNTGELFF.

J is TRBJ1-5 and V is TRBV14, with 7 bases fitting TRBD1. The CDR3 consists of 18 residues. The junction had 12 bases not matched to a gene; V was cut back by 1 base and J by 3 bases. Germline V lookup: CDR1 SGHDN, CDR2 FVKESK. CDR3 protein: CASSQVTRTGGVNQPQHF. The CDR3 region has the DNA TGTGCCAGCAGCCAAGTTACCCGGACAGGCGGGGTCAATCAGCCCCAGCATTTT.

The chain has TRBV6-5 and TRBJ2-2; perhaps TRBD2 as D (6 bases). The CDR3 length is 14 residues. Trimming removed 7 bases at V and 4 bases at J, with 13 bases between. CDR1 and CDR2 from the germline V gene are MNHEY and SVGAGI. The CDR3 loop reads CASTLADSTGELFF. The CDR3 DNA reads as TGTGCCAGCACCTTAGCGGATTCCACCGGGGAGCTGTTTTTT.

The chain combines TRBV6-1 with TRBJ1-2; D unclear. Trimming took 9 bases from V and 5 from J, leaving 13 bases between them. The CDR3 sequence is 12 residues long. Germline V gives CDR1 MNHNS, CDR2 SASEGT. The CDR3 nucleotides are TGTGCCAGTCACGGGAAAAGTTATGGCTACACCTTC. This encodes CASHGKSYGYTF.

V gene TRBV4-3 combines with J gene TRBJ2-3, with TRBD2 matching 8 bases. The germline gives CDR1 LGHNA, CDR2 YSLEER. The CDR3 is 15 residues long. J lost 6 bases, V lost 1 base, and 6 bases had no gene match. CDR3 residues: CASSQATRLADTQYF. CDR3 bases: TGCGCCAGCAGCCAAGCGACACGACTAGCGGATACGCAGTATTTT.

The rearrangement joins TRBV6-1 to TRBJ2-5; 10 bases agree with TRBD2. CDR1 is MNHNS and CDR2 is SASEGT in the germline V gene. There are 17 residues in the CDR3. V dropped 0 bases and J dropped 5; count of bases not matched to a gene: 9. This CDR3 reads CASSEARLAGVRETQYF. CDR3 DNA sequence: TGTGCCAGCAGTGAAGCGCGGCTAGCGGGAGTCAGGGAGACCCAGTACTTC.

CDR3 in amino acids: CSVEDLGTNYNEQFF. CDR3 in DNA: TGCAGCGTTGAAGATCTGGGGACTAACTACAATGAGCAGTTCTTC. This chain uses TRBV29-1 with TRBJ2-1, with 7 bases matching TRBD2. With 0 bases clipped from V and 3 bases from J, the junction kept 5 bases outside the gene matches. Germline CDR1 SQVTM, CDR2 ANQGSEA. The CDR3 has 15 residues.

The rearrangement joins TRBV5-6 to TRBJ2-3; D gene unclear. V was cut by 0 bases and J by 6 bases, with 23 bases left in between. This CDR3 spans 18 amino acids. Germline V gives CDR1 SGHDT, CDR2 YYEEEE. CDR3 sequence (DNA): TGTGCCAGCAGCTTGGCCCTTCGTCCCCATCAGGTTCGGGATACGCAGTATTTT. Residues: CASSLALRPHQVRDTQYF.

About this clone itself: The junction does not match germline at one end; this may be a read error. The chain is built from TRBV29-1 and TRBJ2-5, with TRBD2 matching 8 bases. Germline V gene data show CDR1 as SQVTM and CDR2 as ANQGSEA. The CDR3 covers 13 residues. CDR3 bases: TGCAGCGATATAGCGGGAAGAAAAGAGGCCCAGTACTTC. Translated: CSDIAGRKEAQYF.

The V gene is TRBV4-1, the J gene TRBJ2-4; TRBD2 aligns across 12 bases. The V and J ends lost 0 bases and 9 bases, in that order; junction bases with no gene match: 12. CDR3 length equals 18 residues. Germline CDR1 reads MGHRA; CDR2 reads YSYEKL. This chain's CDR3 is CASSQDTGGLAGSAIQYF. As DNA, the CDR3 is TGCGCCAGCAGCCAAGATACCGGCGGACTAGCGGGAAGTGCCATTCAGTACTTC.

This chain links TRBV2 with TRBJ1-2; D remains unclear. The CDR3 covers 11 residues. The germline CDR1 and CDR2 sequences are SNHLY and FYNNEI. Trimming took off 2 bases at V and 8 bases at J, with 6 bases between the two ends. CDR3 sequence: CASSEIAGYTF. The CDR3 DNA is TGTGCCAGCAGTGAAATTGCGGGCTACACCTTC.

In DNA, the CDR3 is TGTGCCAGTAGTATTACGGGCCTCCTCGACGGGGGGGCTCTTTCCTACGAGCAGTACTTC. Residues: CASSITGLLDGGALSYEQYF. V and J are TRBV19 and TRBJ2-7, with 8 nucleotides matching TRBD2. Germline CDR1 reads LNHDA; CDR2 reads SQIVND (reference sequence). V shed 3 bases, J shed 1 base, and the junction held 20 bases outside the gene matches. The length of the CDR3 is 20 residues. Drawing the rest from reference TRBV19 and TRBJ2-7, the complete variable domain is DGGITQSPKYLFRKEGQNVTLSCEQNLNHDAMYWYRQDPGQGLRLIYYSQIVNDFQKGDIAEGYSVSREKKESFPLTVTSAQKNPTAFYLCASSITGLLDGGALSYEQYFGPGTRLTVT.

In this sample, this clone turned up once. The chain uses TRBV18 and TRBJ2-4; TRBD2 matches 9 bases. The length of the CDR3 is 17 residues. The ends lost 3 bases at V and 2 bases at J; junction bases unmatched: 8. Germline V CDR1 and CDR2: KGHSH, LQKENI. The CDR3 sequence is CASSPGSGSTTKNIQYF. The CDR3 DNA follows: TGTGCCAGCTCACCGGGTAGCGGGAGCACGACCAAAAACATTCAGTACTTC.

The chain couples TRBV4-1 to TRBJ2-5; D is perhaps TRBD2 (6 bases). V lost 1 base and J 1 base, leaving 13 bases between the germline ends. The V gene's germline CDR1 is MGHRA and CDR2 YSYEKL. CDR3 size: 16 residues. The CDR3 DNA reads TGCGCCAGCAGCCAAGGGGTAAGCGGGTCCCAAGAGACCCAGTACTTC. This translates into CASSQGVSGSQETQYF.

The rearrangement links TRBV27 to TRBJ2-1, with 11 nucleotides matching TRBD2. This CDR3 spans 15 amino acids. The V gene end was trimmed by 7 bases and the J gene end by 7 bases; junction bases not matched to a gene: 9. Germline V gives CDR1 MNHEY, CDR2 SMNVEV (reference sequence). The CDR3 loop is CASIFSGRAGNEQFF. CDR3 nucleotide sequence: TGTGCCAGCATCTTTAGCGGGAGGGCGGGAAATGAGCAGTTCTTC.

The genes are TRBV9 and TRBJ1-4, with 7 bases matching TRBD1. CDR1 and CDR2 from the germline V gene are SGDLS and YYNGEE. Losses at the gene ends were 4 bases for V and 0 bases for J; bases not matched to a gene: 6. This CDR3 region has 16 residues. The CDR3 sequence: CASSPQGCATNEKLFF. In nucleotides, the CDR3 is TGTGCCAGCAGCCCACAGGGGTGCGCAACTAATGAAAAACTGTTTTTT.

The genes are TRBV29-1 and TRBJ1-3; TRBD1 might be the D (5 bases). Germline values: CDR1 SQVTM, CDR2 ANQGSEA. The CDR3 is 14 amino acids. V lost 3 bases and J lost 2, with 11 bases in between. The CDR3, as DNA: TGCAGCGTTGATTCAGGGCGCCCTGGAAACACCATATATTTT. It translates to CSVDSGRPGNTIYF.

V and J are TRBV5-6 and TRBJ2-7, with TRBD1 matching over 10 bases. Losses at the gene ends were 4 bases for V and 11 bases for J; bases not matched to a gene: 9. Germline V gene lookup returns CDR1 SGHDT and CDR2 YYEEEE. CDR3 length equals 13 residues. The CDR3 spells CASSPRDRGLKYF. In DNA, the CDR3 is TGTGCCAGCAGCCCCCGGGACAGGGGTCTGAAGTACTTC.

This chain uses TRBV4-2 with TRBJ2-3, with D possibly matching TRBD2 (6 bases). The CDR3 is made up of 15 amino acids. The V end was cut by 0 bases, the J end by 4 bases, with 11 bases between. CDR1 and CDR2 from the germline V gene are LGHNA and YNFKEQ. The CDR3 here is CASSQDRLAADTQYF. In DNA, the CDR3 is TGTGCCAGCAGCCAAGATCGATTAGCGGCAGATACGCAGTATTTT.

The chain combines TRBV19 with TRBJ2-5; a weak D match, TRBD1 (6 bases). CDR3 size: 15 residues. Trimming shortened V by 8 bases and J by 1 base, and 17 bases separated the two germline ends. Germline V gene sequence: CDR1 LNHDA, CDR2 SQIVND (reference sequence). CDR3 in amino acids: CASSPRGPPQETQYF. CDR3 nucleotide sequence: TGTGCCAGTTCCCCCAGGGGCCCCCCCCAAGAGACCCAGTACTTC.

The CDR3 sequence is CSVRSGGVYNEQFF. CDR3 sequence (DNA): TGCAGCGTCCGTAGCGGGGGAGTCTACAATGAGCAGTTCTTC. This chain links TRBV29-1 with TRBJ2-1; 9 bases match TRBD2. After removal of 6 bases from V and 3 bases from J, the junction contained 6 bases not matched to a gene. CDR1 is SQVTM and CDR2 is ANQGSEA in the germline V gene. The CDR3 contains 14 residues.

The chain uses TRBV9 and TRBJ2-5; TRBD2 agrees at 8 bases. After removal of 0 bases from V and 2 bases from J, the junction contained 9 bases not matched to a gene. This CDR3 has 17 residues. In germline, CDR1 is SGDLS, CDR2 YYNGEE. The CDR3, as DNA: TGTGCCAGCAGCGTAGGGGTAGGGCGGGAGGAGCAAGAGACCCAGTACTTC. Its translation is CASSVGVGREEQETQYF.

This clone appeared once. The J gene is TRBJ1-2, the V gene TRBV30; TRBD1 matches 10 bases. This CDR3 spans 15 amino acids. V lost 3 bases and J lost 4; bases outside the gene matches: 8. Germline CDR1 reads GTSNPN; CDR2 reads SVGIG (reference sequence). For the CDR3, the DNA is TGTGCCTGGAGCCCTAACGGACAGGGGGTCTATGGCTACACCTTC. Translated, it gives CAWSPNGQGVYGYTF.

This rearrangement joins TRBV10-2 to TRBJ2-3, with 7 nucleotides matching TRBD2. V dropped 0 bases and J dropped 2; count of bases not matched to a gene: 2. The CDR3 length is 15 residues. Germline CDR1 is WSHSY and CDR2 is SAAADI. The DNA for the CDR3 is TGCGCCAGCAGTGAGTCGAGCGGGACCACAGATACGCAGTATTTT. It yields the protein CASSESSGTTDTQYF.

The J gene is TRBJ2-7, the V gene TRBV19, with D unresolved. Germline CDR1 is LNHDA and CDR2 is SQIVND (reference sequence). V was cut by 3 bases and J by 3 bases, with 12 bases left in between. This CDR3 comprises 14 residues. CDR3 in amino acids: CASSIAGSHYEQYF. The CDR3 nucleotides read TGTGCCAGTAGTATTGCAGGAAGTCACTACGAGCAGTACTTC.

The chain links TRBV12-5 to TRBJ2-3; 8 bases agree with TRBD2. The CDR3 totals 15 residues. V shed 5 bases, J shed 4 bases, and the junction held 8 bases outside the gene matches. Germline V lookup: CDR1 LGHNT, CDR2 FRNRAP. In nucleotides, the CDR3 is TGTGCTAGTGGTCCGGAAGCGGGAGTCCCAGATACGCAGTATTTT. Translation: CASGPEAGVPDTQYF.

This chain joins TRBV19 and TRBJ2-4; D is perhaps TRBD1 (5 bases). This CDR3 is 15 amino acids long. From germline, CDR1 is LNHDA and CDR2 SQIVND (reference sequence). Trimming cost V 1 base and J 5 bases, with 12 bases left between them. CDR3 sequence (DNA): TGTGCCAGTAGTATAGGGCAGGGTCCCCAAAACATTCAGTACTTC. Its protein is CASSIGQGPQNIQYF.

The sample holds a few counts of this clone. J is TRBJ1-5 and V is TRBV4-2, with D unresolved. V was trimmed by 0 bases and J by 2 bases, leaving 8 bases between them. The CDR3 has 15 residues. CDR1 LGHNA and CDR2 YNFKEQ come from the germline V gene. The DNA of the CDR3 is TGTGCCAGCAGCCAAGATCTGGCCCGCAATCAGCCCCAGCATTTT. This codes for CASSQDLARNQPQHF.

The J gene is TRBJ2-2, the V gene TRBV7-8, with 12 nucleotides matching TRBD2. Germline-derived CDR1 and CDR2 are SGHVS and FQNEAQ. CDR3 size: 18 residues. The trim removed 5 bases at V and 0 bases at J, leaving 7 bases unmatched. The CDR3 nucleotides are TGTGCCAGCAGCCCGTCTAGCGGGAGGGGGTCGAACACCGGGGAGCTGTTTTTT. Encoded protein: CASSPSSGRGSNTGELFF.

The DNA for the CDR3 is TGTGCCAGCAGCGAAGACAGGGGTAGAGCGTACAATGAGCAGTTCTTC. Encoded protein: CASSEDRGRAYNEQFF. V usage is TRBV5-4 and J usage is TRBJ2-1, with 8 bases that match TRBD1. This CDR3 spans 16 amino acids. J gave up 4 bases and V 4 bases, and 10 bases lay outside the gene matches. CDR1 SGHNT and CDR2 YYREEE come from the germline V gene (reference sequence).